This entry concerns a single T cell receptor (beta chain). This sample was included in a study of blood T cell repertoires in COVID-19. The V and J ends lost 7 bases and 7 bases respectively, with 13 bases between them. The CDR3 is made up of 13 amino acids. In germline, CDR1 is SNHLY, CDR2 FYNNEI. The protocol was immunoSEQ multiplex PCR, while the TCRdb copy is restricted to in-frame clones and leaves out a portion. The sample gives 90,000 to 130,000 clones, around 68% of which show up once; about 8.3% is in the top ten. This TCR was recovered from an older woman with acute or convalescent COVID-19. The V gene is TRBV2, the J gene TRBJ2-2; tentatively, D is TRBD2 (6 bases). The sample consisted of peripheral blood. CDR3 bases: TGTGCCAGCACCCCCCTCGGGAGCGGGGAGCTGTTTTTT. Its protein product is CASTPLGSGELFF.